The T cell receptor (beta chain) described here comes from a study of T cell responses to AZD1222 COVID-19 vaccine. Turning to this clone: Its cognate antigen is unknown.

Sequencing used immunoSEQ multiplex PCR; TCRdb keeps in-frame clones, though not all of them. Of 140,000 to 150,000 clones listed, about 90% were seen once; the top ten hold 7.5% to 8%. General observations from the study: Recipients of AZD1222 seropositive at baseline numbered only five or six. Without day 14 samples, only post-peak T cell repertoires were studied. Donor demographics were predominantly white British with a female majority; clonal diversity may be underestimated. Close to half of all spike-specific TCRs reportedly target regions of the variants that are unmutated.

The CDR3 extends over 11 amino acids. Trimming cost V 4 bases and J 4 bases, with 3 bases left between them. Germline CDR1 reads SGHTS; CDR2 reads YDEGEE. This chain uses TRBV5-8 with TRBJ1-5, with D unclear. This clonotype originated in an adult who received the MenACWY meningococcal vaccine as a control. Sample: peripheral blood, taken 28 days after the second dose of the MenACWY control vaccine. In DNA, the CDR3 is TGTGCCAGCAGCGCGAATCAGCCCCAGCATTTT. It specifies CASSANQPQHF.